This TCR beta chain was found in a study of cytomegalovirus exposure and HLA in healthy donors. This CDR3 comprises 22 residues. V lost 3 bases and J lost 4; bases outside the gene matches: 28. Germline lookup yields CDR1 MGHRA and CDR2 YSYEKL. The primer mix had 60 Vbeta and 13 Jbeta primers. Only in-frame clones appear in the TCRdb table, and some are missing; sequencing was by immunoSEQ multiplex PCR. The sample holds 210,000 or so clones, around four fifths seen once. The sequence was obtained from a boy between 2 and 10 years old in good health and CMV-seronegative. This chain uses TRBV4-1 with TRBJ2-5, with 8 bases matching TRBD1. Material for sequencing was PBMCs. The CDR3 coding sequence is TGCGCCAGCAGCCACCGAACGAGGGCAGGGGGCTTTCGGAACGGATTAGGAGAGACCCAGTACTTC. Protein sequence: CASSHRTRAGGFRNGLGETQYF.